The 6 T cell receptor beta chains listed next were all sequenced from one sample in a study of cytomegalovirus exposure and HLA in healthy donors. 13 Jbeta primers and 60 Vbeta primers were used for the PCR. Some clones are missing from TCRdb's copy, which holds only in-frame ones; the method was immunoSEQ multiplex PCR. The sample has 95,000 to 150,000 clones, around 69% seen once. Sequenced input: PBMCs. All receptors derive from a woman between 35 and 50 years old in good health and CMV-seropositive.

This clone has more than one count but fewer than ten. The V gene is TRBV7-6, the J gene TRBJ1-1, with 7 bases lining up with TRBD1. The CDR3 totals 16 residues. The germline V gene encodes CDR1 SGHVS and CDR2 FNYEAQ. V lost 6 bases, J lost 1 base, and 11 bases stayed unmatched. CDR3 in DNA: TGTGCCAGCAGTCTTTCTCGACAGGGAAGGAACACTGAAGCTTTCTTT. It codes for CASSLSRQGRNTEAFF.

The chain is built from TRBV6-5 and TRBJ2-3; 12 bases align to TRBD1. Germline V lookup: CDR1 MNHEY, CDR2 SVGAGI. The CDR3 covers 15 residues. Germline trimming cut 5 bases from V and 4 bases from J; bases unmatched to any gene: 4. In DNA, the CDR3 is TGTGCCAGCAGTCCCGGGACAGGGGGCTCAGATACGCAGTATTTT. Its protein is CASSPGTGGSDTQYF.

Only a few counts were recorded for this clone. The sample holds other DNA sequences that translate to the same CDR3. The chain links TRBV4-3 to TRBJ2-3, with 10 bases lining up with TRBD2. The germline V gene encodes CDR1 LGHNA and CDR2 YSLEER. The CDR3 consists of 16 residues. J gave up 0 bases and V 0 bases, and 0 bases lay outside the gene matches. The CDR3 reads CASSQDSGGSTDTQYF. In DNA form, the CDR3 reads TGCGCCAGCAGCCAAGATAGCGGGGGGAGCACAGATACGCAGTATTTT.

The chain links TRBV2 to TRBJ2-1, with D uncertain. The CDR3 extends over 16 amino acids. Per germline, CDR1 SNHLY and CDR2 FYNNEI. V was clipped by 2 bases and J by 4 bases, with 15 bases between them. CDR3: CASSESRGVYYNEQFF. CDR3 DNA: TGTGCCAGCAGTGAATCCCGTGGAGTCTATTACAATGAGCAGTTCTTC.

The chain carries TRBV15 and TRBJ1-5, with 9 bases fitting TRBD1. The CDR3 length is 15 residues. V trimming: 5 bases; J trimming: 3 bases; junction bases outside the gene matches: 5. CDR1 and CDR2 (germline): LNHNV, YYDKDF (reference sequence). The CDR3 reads CATSLGQGLNQPQHF. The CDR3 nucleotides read TGTGCCACCAGCCTGGGACAGGGCCTCAATCAGCCCCAGCATTTT.

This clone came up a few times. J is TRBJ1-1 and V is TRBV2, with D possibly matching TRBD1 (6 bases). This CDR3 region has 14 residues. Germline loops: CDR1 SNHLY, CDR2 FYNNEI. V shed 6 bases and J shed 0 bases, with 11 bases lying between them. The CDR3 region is CASSPRQVNTEAFF. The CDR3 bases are TGTGCCAGCAGCCCCAGACAGGTGAACACTGAAGCTTTCTTT.